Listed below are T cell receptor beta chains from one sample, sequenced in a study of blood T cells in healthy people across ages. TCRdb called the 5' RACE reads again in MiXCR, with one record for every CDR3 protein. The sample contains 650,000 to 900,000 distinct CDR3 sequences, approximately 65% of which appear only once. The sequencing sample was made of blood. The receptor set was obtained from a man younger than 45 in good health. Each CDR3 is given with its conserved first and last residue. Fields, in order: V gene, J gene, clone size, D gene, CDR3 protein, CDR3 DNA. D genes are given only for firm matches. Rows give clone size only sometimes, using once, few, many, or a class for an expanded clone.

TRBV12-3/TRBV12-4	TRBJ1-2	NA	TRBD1	CASGRDRGLGYTF	TGTGCCAGCGGAAGGGACAGGGGGCTAGGCTACACCTTC
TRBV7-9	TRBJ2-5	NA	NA	CASSLGGGQWQETQYF	TGTGCCAGCAGCTTAGGGGGGGGACAATGGCAAGAGACCCAGTACTTC
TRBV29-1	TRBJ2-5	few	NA	CSVAPGVQETQYF	TGCAGCGTTGCACCAGGGGTCCAAGAGACCCAGTACTTC
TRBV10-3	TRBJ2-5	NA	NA	CAISESKLGLYF	TGTGCCATCAGTGAGTCTAAGCTCGGTCTGTACTTC
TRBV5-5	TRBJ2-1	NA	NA	CASTEPGAGYNEQFF	TGTGCCAGCACCGAGCCAGGGGCCGGCTACAATGAGCAGTTCTTC
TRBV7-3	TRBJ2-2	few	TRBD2	CASSLGLAGVTGELFF	TGTGCCAGCAGCTTAGGACTAGCGGGGGTCACCGGGGAGCTGTTTTTT
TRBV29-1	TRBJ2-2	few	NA	CSVEATSNGELFF	TGCAGCGTTGAAGCGACTTCGAACGGGGAGCTGTTTTTT
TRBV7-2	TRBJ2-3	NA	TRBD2	CASRHTSGGEGSEQYF	TGTGCCAGCAGGCATACTAGCGGGGGGGAGGGTAGCGAGCAGTATTTT
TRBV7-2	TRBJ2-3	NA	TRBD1	CTSSLRGGRDTQYF	TGTACCAGCAGCTTGAGAGGGGGCCGAGATACGCAGTATTTT
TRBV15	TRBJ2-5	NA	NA	CATSSQTGKETQYF	TGTGCCACCAGCAGCCAGACAGGCAAAGAGACCCAGTACTTC
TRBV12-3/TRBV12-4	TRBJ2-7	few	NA	CASTRAGYEQYF	TGTGCCAGCACCCGCGCCGGATACGAGCAGTACTTC
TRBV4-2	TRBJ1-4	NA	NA	CASSQVVWGVATNEKLFF	TGTGCCAGCAGCCAAGTTGTTTGGGGAGTTGCAACTAATGAAAAACTGTTTTTT
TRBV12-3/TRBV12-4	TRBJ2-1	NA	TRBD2	CASSSLAGAGNEQFF	TGTGCCAGCAGTTCGCTAGCGGGGGCCGGCAATGAGCAGTTCTTC
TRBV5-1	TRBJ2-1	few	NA	CASSPWGENYNEQFF	TGCGCCAGCAGCCCGTGGGGCGAGAACTACAATGAGCAGTTCTTC
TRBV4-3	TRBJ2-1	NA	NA	CASSQEAGASGEQFF	TGCGCCAGCAGCCAAGAGGCAGGGGCCAGCGGGGAGCAGTTCTTC
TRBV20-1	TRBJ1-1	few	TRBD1	CSATSGQGLNTEAFF	TGCAGTGCTACCTCCGGACAGGGGCTGAACACTGAAGCTTTCTTT
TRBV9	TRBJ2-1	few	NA	CASSESGTRSYNEQFF	TGTGCCAGCAGCGAATCCGGGACCCGCTCCTACAATGAGCAGTTCTTC
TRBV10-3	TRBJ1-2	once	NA	CAISEPRQPYGYTF	TGTGCCATCAGTGAGCCCCGACAGCCCTATGGCTACACCTTC
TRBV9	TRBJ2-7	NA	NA	CASSQRRQGVTYEQYF	TGTGCCAGCAGCCAGAGGCGCCAGGGTGTGACCTACGAGCAGTACTTC
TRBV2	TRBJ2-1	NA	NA	CASSDRGAYYNEQFF	TGTGCCAGCAGTGACAGGGGGGCCTACTACAATGAGCAGTTCTTC
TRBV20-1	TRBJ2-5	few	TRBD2	CSAHLVAGGAGETQYF	TGCAGTGCCCATTTAGTAGCGGGGGGTGCCGGGGAGACCCAGTACTTC
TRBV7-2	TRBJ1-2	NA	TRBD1	CASSPQVDRVHGYTF	TGTGCCAGCAGCCCCCAGGTAGACAGGGTTCATGGCTACACCTTC
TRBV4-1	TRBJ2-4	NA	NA	CASSQGATGNIQYF	TGCGCCAGCAGCCAAGGGGCCACGGGGAACATTCAGTACTTC
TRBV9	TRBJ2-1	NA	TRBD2	CASSASGGVDNEQFF	TGTGCCAGCAGCGCTAGCGGGGGGGTTGACAATGAGCAGTTCTTC
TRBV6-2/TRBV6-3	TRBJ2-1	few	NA	CASSYSGHSYNEQFF	TGTGCCAGCAGTTACTCCGGGCACTCCTACAATGAGCAGTTCTTC
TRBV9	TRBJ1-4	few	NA	CASSVEGQTNEKLFF	TGTGCCAGCAGCGTAGAAGGACAGACTAATGAAAAACTGTTTTTT
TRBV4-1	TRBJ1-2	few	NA	CASSRTQTADTF	TGCGCCAGCAGCCGGACCCAGACAGCCGACACCTTC
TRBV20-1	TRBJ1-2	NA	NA	CSARPYGYEGYGYTF	TGCAGTGCTAGACCCTACGGATACGAGGGTTATGGCTACACCTTC
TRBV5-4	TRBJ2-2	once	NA	CASSGNRDTGELFF	TGTGCCAGCAGCGGCAACAGGGACACCGGGGAGCTGTTTTTT
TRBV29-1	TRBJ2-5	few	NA	CSVEGTAVWETQYF	TGCAGCGTTGAAGGGACAGCCGTTTGGGAGACCCAGTACTTC
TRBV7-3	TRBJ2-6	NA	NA	CASSFDRTSGANVLTF	TGTGCCAGCAGCTTTGACAGGACCTCTGGGGCCAACGTCCTGACTTTC
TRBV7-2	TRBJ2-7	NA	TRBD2	CASSLALALAGASFHSYEQYF	TGTGCCAGCAGCTTAGCGCTGGCGCTAGCGGGGGCCTCGTTCCACTCCTACGAGCAGTACTTC
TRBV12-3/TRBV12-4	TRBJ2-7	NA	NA	CASSFAGDLYEQYF	TGTGCCAGCAGTTTTGCAGGGGACCTTTACGAGCAGTACTTC
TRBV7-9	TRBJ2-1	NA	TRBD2	CASSAGAYSEQFF	TGTGCCAGCTCAGCGGGGGCTTACAGTGAGCAGTTCTTC
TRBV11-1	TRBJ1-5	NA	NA	CASSVDGNQPQHF	TGTGCCAGCAGCGTAGATGGGAATCAGCCCCAGCATTTT
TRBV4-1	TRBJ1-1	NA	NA	CASSQGRERNTEAFF	TGCGCCAGCAGCCAAGGCAGGGAACGGAACACTGAAGCTTTCTTT
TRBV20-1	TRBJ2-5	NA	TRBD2	CSATFYSGGPRETQYF	TGCAGTGCTACTTTTTACTCGGGGGGTCCTCGGGAGACCCAGTACTTC
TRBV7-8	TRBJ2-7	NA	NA	CASSLAVITYEQYF	TGTGCCAGCAGCTTAGCGGTAATCACCTACGAGCAGTACTTC
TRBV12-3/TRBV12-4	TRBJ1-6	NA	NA	CASTRALYNSPLHF	TGTGCCAGCACCCGGGCCCTATATAATTCACCCCTCCACTTT
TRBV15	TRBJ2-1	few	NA	CATIPYNEQFF	TGTGCCACAATACCCTACAATGAGCAGTTCTTC
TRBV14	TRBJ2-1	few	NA	CASSPTDSFLGEQFF	TGTGCCAGCAGCCCGACGGACTCCTTTTTGGGTGAGCAGTTCTTC
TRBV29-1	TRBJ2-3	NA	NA	CSVEGPGGTDTQYF	TGCAGCGTTGAAGGGCCAGGGGGCACAGATACGCAGTATTTT
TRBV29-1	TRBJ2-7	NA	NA	CSVEDQENSYEQYF	TGCAGCGTTGAAGATCAGGAGAACTCCTACGAGCAGTACTTC
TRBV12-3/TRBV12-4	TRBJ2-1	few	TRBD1	CASSSAVPGQGANYNEQFF	TGTGCCAGCAGTTCCGCTGTCCCGGGACAGGGAGCGAATTACAATGAGCAGTTCTTC
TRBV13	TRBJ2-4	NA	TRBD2	CASRTSGVAKNIQYF	TGTGCCAGCAGAACTAGCGGGGTGGCCAAAAACATTCAGTACTTC
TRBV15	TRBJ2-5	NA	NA	CATSLIQRKETQYF	TGTGCCACCAGCCTTATACAAAGAAAAGAGACCCAGTACTTC
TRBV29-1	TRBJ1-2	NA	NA	CSAGEEGGGSYSYTF	TGCAGCGCTGGGGAGGAGGGAGGAGGATCGTACAGCTACACCTTC